Presented here are 29 T cell receptor beta chains from one specimen sequenced in a study of T cells after yellow fever vaccination. TCRdb independently ran MiXCR on the 5' RACE reads; one entry per CDR3 protein. The sample comprises 20,000 to 25,000 distinct CDR3 sequences, roughly 5.5% of which are singletons, and around 18% rests with the top ten. Specimen: PBMCs, either bulk or a sorted T-cell subset (CD4+, CD8+, memory, or dextramer-sorted; not recorded which), collected roughly 47 days after the first yellow fever vaccination. The receptors were sampled from a man between 18 and 35 years old who received the YFV17D yellow fever vaccine.

This clonotype was seen repeatedly, ten times or more. A clone one base away is much larger, so this may be a read error. The V call is TRBV9, the J call TRBJ2-3; the match to TRBD1 covers 7 bases. The CDR3 has 14 amino acids. In germline, CDR1 is SGDLS, CDR2 YYNGEE. The junction had 2 bases not matched to a gene; V was cut back by 4 bases and J by 0 bases. The CDR3 region is CASSPDRSTDTQYF. The CDR3 region has the DNA TGTGCCAGCAGCCCGGACAGGAGCACAGATACGCAGTATTTT.

This clonotype was detected many times. V usage is TRBV19 and J usage is TRBJ2-3, with unresolved D. CDR3 length equals 13 residues. Germline V gene lookup returns CDR1 LNHDA and CDR2 SQIVND (reference sequence). V lost 0 bases and J lost 12, with 13 bases in between. The CDR3 DNA reads as TGTGCCAGTAGTATAGATCGCCGTCTTACCCAGTATTTT. It encodes CASSIDRRLTQYF. Full variable domain (remainder filled in from reference TRBV19 and TRBJ2-3): DGGITQSPKYLFRKEGQNVTLSCEQNLNHDAMYWYRQDPGQGLRLIYYSQIVNDFQKGDIAEGYSVSREKKESFPLTVTSAQKNPTAFYLCASSIDRRLTQYFGPGTRLTVL.

This clonotype was recorded at least ten times. V and J are TRBV5-1 and TRBJ2-3; 11 bases fit TRBD2. The junction had 7 bases not matched to a gene; V was cut back by 4 bases and J by 3 bases. CDR3 length equals 16 residues. Germline-derived CDR1 and CDR2 are SGHRS and YFSETQ. The CDR3 spells CASSRDRLAGTDTQYF. The CDR3 nucleotides read TGCGCCAGCAGCAGGGATAGACTAGCGGGGACAGATACGCAGTATTTT. The variable domain in full, completed from reference TRBV5-1 and TRBJ2-3, reads KAGVTQTPRYLIKTRGQQVTLSCSPISGHRSVSWYQQTPGQGLQFLFEYFSETQRNKGNFPGRFSGRQFSNSRSEMNVSTLELGDSALYLCASSRDRLAGTDTQYFGPGTRLTVL.

Ten or more counts support this clonotype. J is TRBJ2-5 and V is TRBV24-1, with D unclear. The germline V gene encodes CDR1 KGHDR and CDR2 SFDVKD. The CDR3 spans 15 residues. V was pared by 1 base and J by 3 bases, with 11 bases between. CDR3 in DNA: TGTGCCACCAGTGATTTACAAGGTGCCGAAGAGACCCAGTACTTC. Translated, it gives CATSDLQGAEETQYF.

This clonotype was seen ten or more times. The chain has TRBV5-1 and TRBJ2-3, with no clear D. CDR3 size: 15 residues. Trimming took off 0 bases at V and 4 bases at J, with 12 bases between the two ends. CDR1 and CDR2 (germline): SGHRS, YFSETQ. The CDR3 loop reads CASSLVSGPPDTQYF. The DNA of the CDR3 is TGCGCCAGCAGCTTGGTTTCAGGACCCCCAGATACGCAGTATTTT.

This clonotype was seen at least ten times. The chain has TRBV7-3 and TRBJ2-3; TRBD2 agrees at 7 bases. Per the germline V gene, CDR1 is SGHTA and CDR2 is FQGTGA. CDR3 length: 17 amino acids. V trimming: 5 bases; J trimming: 4 bases; junction bases outside the gene matches: 15. The CDR3 protein is CASSPRVGGGSADTQYF. DNA of the CDR3: TGTGCCAGCAGCCCCCGGGTCGGCGGGGGTTCCGCAGATACGCAGTATTTT.

The sample holds a few counts of this clonotype. This sequence joins TRBV6-1 and TRBJ1-2, with D perhaps TRBD1 (6 bases). V lost 6 bases, J lost 5 bases, and 16 bases lay in between. The CDR3 contains 14 residues. Germline CDR1 MNHNS, CDR2 SASEGT. The CDR3 spells CASRGLGGRYGYTF. For the CDR3, the DNA is TGTGCCAGCAGAGGTTTGGGGGGGCGTTATGGCTACACCTTC.

This clonotype was seen at least ten times. The CDR3 sequence is CASSDGTDPYNEQFF. The CDR3, as DNA: TGTGCCAGCAGTGACGGCACGGACCCCTACAATGAGCAGTTCTTC. The genes are TRBV6-4 and TRBJ2-1; D unclear. The germline CDR1 and CDR2 sequences are MRHNA and SNTAGT. Trimming removed 2 bases at V and 2 bases at J, with 10 bases between. There are 15 residues in the CDR3.

This clonotype was seen many times. The chain uses TRBV20-1 and TRBJ2-3; D is uncertain. The V gene lost 3 bases and the J gene lost 1 base, with 8 bases spanning the gap. The CDR3 has 13 amino acids. Germline assignment: CDR1 DFQATT and CDR2 SNEGSKA (reference sequence). The CDR3 bases are TGCAGTGCTAGGACCCCCGGCACAGATACGCAGTATTTT. It specifies CSARTPGTDTQYF.

In its sample, this clonotype was seen many times. V gene TRBV24-1 combines with J gene TRBJ2-7; 7 bases line up with TRBD1. V trimming: 12 bases; J trimming: 5 bases; junction bases outside the gene matches: 6. The CDR3 loop spans 11 amino acids. Germline lookup yields CDR1 KGHDR and CDR2 SFDVKD. CDR3 amino acids: CAPTGFHEQYV. The CDR3 nucleotides are TGTGCCCCGACAGGGTTCCACGAGCAGTACGTC.

The sample holds many counts of this clonotype. V is TRBV19 and J is TRBJ2-2, with D maybe TRBD1 (6 bases). V was cut by 4 bases and J by 3 bases, with 18 bases left in between. The CDR3 is 17 amino acids. The V gene's germline CDR1 is LNHDA and CDR2 SQIVND (reference sequence). CDR3 sequence reads: CASSTPKGQSYTGELFF. The DNA of the CDR3 is TGTGCCAGTAGTACCCCAAAAGGACAGTCTTACACCGGGGAGCTGTTTTTT.

Many counts were recorded for this clonotype. V usage is TRBV9 and J usage is TRBJ2-2; 7 bases are a match to TRBD1. The CDR3 spans 16 residues. V shed 0 bases, J shed 3 bases, and the junction held 5 bases outside the gene matches. The germline V gene encodes CDR1 SGDLS and CDR2 YYNGEE. CDR3 nucleotide sequence: TGTGCCAGCAGCGTAGACGGGCAGGGGGACACCGGGGAGCTGTTTTTT. Translated, it gives CASSVDGQGDTGELFF.

This clonotype showed up many times. The chain recombines TRBV7-2 with TRBJ2-4; 7 nucleotides agree with TRBD1. The CDR3 loop spans 17 amino acids. The germline V gene has CDR1 SGHTA and CDR2 FQGNSA. Losses at the gene ends were 5 bases for V and 3 bases for J; bases not matched to a gene: 13. In nucleotides, the CDR3 is TGTGCCAGCAGCCTCGTAGCGAGACAGGGTGGCAAAAACATTCAGTACTTC. Residues: CASSLVARQGGKNIQYF.

The sample holds a few counts of this clonotype. This chain uses TRBV3-1 with TRBJ2-5, with D unclear. V lost 3 bases to trimming and J lost 1 base, with 6 bases between them. CDR1 is LGHDT, CDR2 YNNKEL, per germline (reference sequence). The CDR3 totals 13 residues. In nucleotides, the CDR3 is TGTGCCAGCAGCCACGAGACCCAAGAGACCCAGTACTTC. Amino acids: CASSHETQETQYF.

This clonotype was seen ten or more times. V gene TRBV27 combines with J gene TRBJ1-2; D gene uncertain. CDR1 and CDR2 from the germline V gene are MNHEY and SMNVEV (reference sequence). This CDR3 contains 14 residues. Trimming took 3 bases from V and 8 from J, leaving 16 bases between them. CDR3 bases: TGTGCCAGCAGTTTGCGGGATAGGTCGAGCGGCTACACCTTC. Residues: CASSLRDRSSGYTF.

This clonotype was detected many times. The rearrangement links TRBV14 to TRBJ2-6, with D unclear. Trimming removed 4 bases from V and 0 bases from J, with 7 bases in between. The germline V gene has CDR1 SGHDN and CDR2 FVKESK. The CDR3 spans 15 residues. CDR3 nucleotides: TGTGCCAGCAGCCGAGGAAGCTCTGGGGCCAACGTCCTGACTTTC. Protein product: CASSRGSSGANVLTF.

This clonotype was detected many times. The J gene is TRBJ2-3, the V gene TRBV7-3; perhaps TRBD1 as D (6 bases). The CDR3 sequence is 15 residues long. Germline CDR1 and CDR2: SGHTA and FQGTGA. The V end was cut by 7 bases, the J end by 3 bases, with 17 bases between. The CDR3 DNA reads TGTGCCAGCACACTAGGGGGTAGCGAGACAGATACGCAGTATTTT. This gives the protein CASTLGGSETDTQYF.

This clonotype appeared many times. The chain carries TRBV7-3 and TRBJ2-1, with 9 nucleotides matching TRBD1. The V segment lost 2 bases and the J segment 7 bases; nucleotides outside the gene matches: 6. Germline loops: CDR1 SGHTA, CDR2 FQGTGA. The CDR3 is made up of 15 amino acids. CDR3 coding DNA: TGTGCCAGCAGCTTAGGGGACAGGGTCGGAAATGAGCAGTTCTTC. This translates into CASSLGDRVGNEQFF. Looking up the rest from reference TRBV7-3 and TRBJ2-1 gives the full variable domain: GAGVSQTPSNKVTEKGKYVELRCDPISGHTALYWYRQSLGQGPEFLIYFQGTGAADDSGLPNDRFFAVRPEGSVSTLKIQRTERGDSAVYLCASSLGDRVGNEQFFGPGTRLTVL.

This clonotype has at least ten counts. The chain couples TRBV5-1 to TRBJ1-5; TRBD1 aligns across 9 bases. Germline V gene data show CDR1 as SGHRS and CDR2 as YFSETQ. The V gene end was trimmed by 4 bases and the J gene end by 4 bases; junction bases not matched to a gene: 3. The CDR3 extends over 14 amino acids. CDR3 region: CASSPGTGNQPQHF. In DNA, the CDR3 is TGCGCCAGCAGCCCCGGGACAGGGAATCAGCCCCAGCATTTT.

This clonotype was counted at least ten times. The chain recombines TRBV7-2 with TRBJ2-3, with 8 positions matching TRBD2. V shed 0 bases and J 10 bases; nucleotides not matched to a gene: 9. This CDR3 is 15 amino acids long. Germline V CDR1 and CDR2: SGHTA, FQGNSA. The CDR3 nucleotides are TGTGCCAGCAGCTTAGCCCCCGGGGGGGGGACGGCGCAGTATTTT. Amino acid sequence: CASSLAPGGGTAQYF.

This clonotype was detected many times. The V call is TRBV12-3 or TRBV12-4, the J call TRBJ1-5; D might be TRBD1 (5 bases). The CDR3 covers 13 residues. Trimming stripped 6 bases from V and 6 bases from J, with 12 bases between. This CDR3 reads CASSRDSGQPQHF. The CDR3 coding sequence is TGTGCCAGCAGCCGAGACAGTGGTCAGCCCCAGCATTTT.

This clonotype has a count of ten or more. CDR3 DNA sequence: TGCAGTGCTAGAGATTGGGGACAGGGTATGAACATTCAGTACTTC. Its protein is CSARDWGQGMNIQYF. V gene TRBV20-1 combines with J gene TRBJ2-4; 9 bases match TRBD1. Germline CDR1 is DFQATT and CDR2 is SNEGSKA (reference sequence). The CDR3 consists of 15 residues. The ends lost 0 bases at V and 7 bases at J; junction bases unmatched: 7.

This clonotype was seen ten or more times. CDR3 coding DNA: TGTGCCAGCAGCTTTGGGACAGACAATGAGCAGTTCTTC. Translation: CASSFGTDNEQFF. This chain uses TRBV7-3 with TRBJ2-1; 7 bases are a match to TRBD1. The CDR3 loop spans 13 amino acids. The V and J ends lost 3 bases and 5 bases, in that order; junction bases with no gene match: 1. Looked up from germline, CDR1 is SGHTA and CDR2 is FQGTGA.

In this sample, this clonotype turned up many times. The V gene is TRBV7-9, the J gene TRBJ1-1; perhaps TRBD1 as D (5 bases). This CDR3 contains 16 residues. Germline CDR1 reads SEHNR; CDR2 reads FQNEAQ (reference sequence). V was shortened by 5 bases and J by 2 bases, with 18 bases between the two germline ends. CDR3 in DNA: TGTGCCAGCAGCCCTGACGCCGACAGACCAAACACTGAAGCTTTCTTT. Its protein is CASSPDADRPNTEAFF.

This clonotype has a count of ten or more. The gene calls are TRBV5-1 and TRBJ2-5; D is possibly TRBD1 or TRBD2 (5 bases each). This CDR3 has 14 amino acids. The germline V gene has CDR1 SGHRS and CDR2 YFSETQ. V was shortened by 4 bases and J by 1 base, with 11 bases between the two germline ends. CDR3 nucleotides: TGCGCCAGCAGCCCAGGGAGTACCCAAGAGACCCAGTACTTC. Encoded protein: CASSPGSTQETQYF.

This clonotype was picked up many times. The chain joins TRBV12-3 or TRBV12-4 to TRBJ1-2; 8 nucleotides agree with TRBD1. With V trimmed by 5 bases and J by 5 bases, 10 bases remained unmatched. CDR3 length: 15 residues. CDR3 in DNA: TGTGCCAGCAGTACAGGGGGGGCATACAGTTATGGCTACACCTTC. Encoded protein: CASSTGGAYSYGYTF.

This clonotype was seen ten or more times. The rearrangement uses TRBV11-2 and TRBJ1-5; 9 bases fit TRBD1. Germline V gene lookup returns CDR1 SGHAT and CDR2 FQNNGV. The CDR3 extends over 14 amino acids. V shed 5 bases, J shed 4 bases, and the junction held 3 bases outside the gene matches. CDR3: CASSPGQGNQPQHF. CDR3 bases: TGTGCCAGCAGCCCTGGACAGGGGAATCAGCCCCAGCATTTT.

This clonotype has a count of ten or more. The chain recombines TRBV6-2 or TRBV6-3 with TRBJ2-3; D remains unclear. Deletions cut 4 bases from V and 6 bases from J, with 11 bases between. CDR3 length: 13 residues. CDR1 and CDR2 (germline): MNHEY, SVGEGT. The DNA for the CDR3 is TGTGCCAGCAGTTCCAATGAGGCCGATACGCAGTATTTT. This gives the protein CASSSNEADTQYF.

This clonotype was seen at least ten times. CDR3 nucleotides: TGTGCCAGCAGCCAGACTAGCGGGGTCGGGCCCCAGTACTTC. As protein: CASSQTSGVGPQYF. The rearrangement links TRBV5-6 to TRBJ2-5, with 11 bases identical to TRBD2. Germline lookup yields CDR1 SGHDT and CDR2 YYEEEE. The CDR3 has 14 residues. V gave up 4 bases and J gave up 9 bases; unmatched junction bases: 8.